These 6 T cell receptor beta chains were sequenced from one sample in a study of regulatory T cells in long-lasting Graves disease. Library construction for TCR beta used iRepertoire HTBI primers and Arm-PCR of CDR3 regions. TCRdb analysed the multiplex PCR reads with MiXCR anew, one entry per CDR3 protein. In the table there are 400,000 to 500,000 distinct CDR3 sequences, about 20% of which are singletons. Time point given: persistent/refractory GD, antithyroid drugs over 5 years with positive TRAb. From PBMCs, RNA was extracted and then used to make the TCR library. This sample comprised peripheral blood mononuclear cells (PBMCs), obtained when the disease was refractory, from a patient treated with antithyroid drugs. These receptor sequences come from a female donor with Graves disease.

This clonotype was recorded a few times. J is TRBJ2-1 and V is TRBV28; no definite D call. The germline CDR1 and CDR2 sequences are MDHEN and SYDVKM. The CDR3 is 15 residues long. The V end was cut by 6 bases, the J end by 5 bases, with 17 bases between. The CDR3 sequence: CASRTLRGDHNEQFF. CDR3 bases: TGTGCCAGCAGGACACTACGTGGAGACCACAATGAGCAGTTCTTC.

This chain joins TRBV9 and TRBJ1-3; TRBD1 aligns across 11 bases. Losses at the gene ends were 0 bases for V and 0 bases for J; bases not matched to a gene: 2. There are 17 residues in the CDR3. Germline lookup yields CDR1 SGDLS and CDR2 YYNGEE. CDR3 nucleotides: TGTGCCAGCAGCGTAGGGACAGGGGGCAACTCTGGAAACACCATATATTTT. Encoded protein: CASSVGTGGNSGNTIYF.

Comment on this clonotype: The missing conserved phenylalanine or tryptophan at the end of this CDR3 makes a read error likely. This chain links TRBV29-1 with TRBJ2-1; TRBD2 agrees at 7 bases. The trim removed 3 bases at V and 2 bases at J, leaving 7 bases unmatched. This CDR3 contains 15 residues. Germline values: CDR1 SQVTM, CDR2 ANQGSEA. CDR3 in amino acids: CSVDGGSPPYNEQFS. The DNA of the CDR3 is TGCAGCGTTGACGGCGGGAGTCCCCCCTACAATGAGCAGTTCTCC.

The chain carries TRBV2 and TRBJ2-2, with TRBD2 identical over 8 bases. CDR1 and CDR2 (germline): SNHLY, FYNNEI. CDR3 size: 15 residues. The ends lost 5 bases at V and 3 bases at J; junction bases unmatched: 5. This CDR3 reads CASSLLAGHTGELFF. The CDR3 DNA reads as TGTGCCAGCAGTCTATTAGCGGGACACACCGGGGAGCTGTTTTTT. Full variable domain (remainder filled in from reference TRBV2 and TRBJ2-2): EPEVTQTPSHQVTQMGQEVILRCVPISNHLYFYWYRQILGQKVEFLVSFYNNEISEKSEIFDDQFSVERPDGSNFTLKIRSTKLEDSAMYFCASSLLAGHTGELFFGEGSRLTVL.

This clonotype occurred many times. V usage is TRBV12-3 or TRBV12-4 and J usage is TRBJ1-1; maybe TRBD1 (6 bases). V was trimmed by 3 bases and J by 0 bases, leaving 26 bases between them. This CDR3 spans 20 amino acids. CDR3 loop: CASSLFVWTEPHNMNTEAFF. CDR3 in DNA: TGTGCCAGCAGTTTGTTTGTTTGGACAGAACCACATAATATGAACACTGAAGCTTTCTTT.

The table lists this clonotype with a few counts. This chain links TRBV5-1 with TRBJ1-1; no clear D. The germline gives CDR1 SGHRS, CDR2 YFSETQ. V lost 8 bases to trimming and J lost 6 bases, with 17 bases between them. This CDR3 has 13 amino acids. The CDR3 here is CASRRAVDSEAFF. The CDR3 DNA follows: TGCGCCAGTCGGCGGGCAGTCGACTCTGAAGCTTTCTTT.